This record looks at one T cell receptor beta chain sequence and its context. Its antigen remains undetermined. It has no much larger one-base neighbor in the sample; base qualities were not kept. The sample belongs to a study of T-cell memory formation after mild COVID-19 (dated by TCRdb to the early 2020s). At the level of the whole study: TCR sequence clusters from the two donors were largely donor specific. T-cell clones expanding and contracting after mild COVID-19 in a couple of donors were tracked by longitudinal TCRalpha and TCRbeta repertoire sequencing. Two young, previously healthy adult volunteers, one female and one male, were included in the cohort.

TCRdb shows the sequencer as Illumina NovaSeq 6000. TCRalpha and TCRbeta cDNA libraries were built by 5'RACE with constant-segment primers, adding sample barcodes and unique molecular identifiers. RNA was extracted from every sample with Trizol reagent. Libraries were amplified in two PCR steps, with a second sample barcode and Illumina TruSeq adapters added in the second step. Sequencing of libraries was performed on an Illumina NovaSeq with 2 x 150 bp paired-end reads. From the authors' description of their analysis: Demultiplexing of reads and collapsing into UMI-guided consensus sequences were performed with migec v1.2.7. Using mixcr v2.1.11, the UMI consensuses were aligned to TRA and TRB V and J templates and assembled into clonotypes. A clonotype was counted as expanded or contracted only when both edgeR and NoisET called the clonotype significant, with the noise models trained on biological replicates. For edgeR calls, the thresholds were a false discovery rate-adjusted p below 0.01 and a log2 fold-change of 1. As an exploratory analysis of dynamics, max-normalized trajectories of the 1000 most abundant clonotypes were examined with PCA combined with hierarchical clustering. The CD4 or CD8 phenotype of responding clones was assigned using the separately sequenced CD4+ and CD8+ repertoires. The public sequencing data were trimmed at Q25 with fastp and processed into clonotypes with MiXCR by TCRdb, which kept only in-frame beta chains. Rows are combined by CDR3 protein, so each entry shows the most common genes and DNA. The V and J calls, along with clone size, are taken from TCRdb and not from the paper's own processing. A total of approximately 570,000 distinct CDR3 sequences appear in this sample, about a sixth of them only once. Jointly, the top ten make up approximately 12% of the sample.

Findings and caveats that apply to the study as a whole: SARS-CoV-2 specificity of the second-wave clones peaking on day 37 was not confirmed. The study included only a couple of mild cases, and larger cohorts that include severe cases with pre-infection samples were judged to be necessary. From day 15 to 85, contracting clones showed balanced CD4/CD8 phenotypes, whereas a second wave of clones that expanded from day 15 to 37 leaned towards CD4+. Contracting CD4+ clones turned up mainly in the CM and EM memory subsets, whereas EMRA was where CD8+ clones were enriched. The detection of some responding clones in pre-infection memory suggests that pre-existing cross-reactive memory T cells joined the SARS-CoV-2 response.

Ficoll-Paque density gradient centrifugation was the method used to isolate PBMCs. V is clipped by 10 bases and J by 3 bases, and the sequence between their germline boundaries is 15 bases long. CDR1 is given as ENHRY and CDR2 as SYGVKD, both from the germline V gene. Measured from the cysteine to the phenylalanine, the CDR3 is 13 residues long. The read is trimmed to its CDR3 DNA, 39 bases read in frame from base 1. The chain employs TRBV10-3 and TRBJ1-1; a confident D gene designation cannot be given. This sequence originates from an adult woman who had mild COVID-19 (a few samples of this study predate the infection). The sample titles of this study are shuffled in the database, so cell type and time point are left out; the donor was told from shared clones. Sequencing input: PBMCs or a T cell subset sorted from them (not recorded which). The nucleotide sequence reads TGTGCCACCACCCAGCGGGGTGACACTGAAGCTTTCTTT. It specifies CATTQRGDTEAFF.